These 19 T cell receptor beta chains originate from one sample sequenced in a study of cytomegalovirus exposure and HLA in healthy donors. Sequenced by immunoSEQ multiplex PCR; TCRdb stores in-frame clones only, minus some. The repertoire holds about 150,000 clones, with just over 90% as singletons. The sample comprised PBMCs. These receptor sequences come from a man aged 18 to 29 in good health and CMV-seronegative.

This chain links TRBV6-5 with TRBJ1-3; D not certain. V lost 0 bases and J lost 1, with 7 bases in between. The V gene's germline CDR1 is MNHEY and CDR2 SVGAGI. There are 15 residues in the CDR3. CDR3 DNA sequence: TGTGCCAGCAGTTACTCGGACTTGTCTGGAAACACCATATATTTT. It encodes CASSYSDLSGNTIYF.

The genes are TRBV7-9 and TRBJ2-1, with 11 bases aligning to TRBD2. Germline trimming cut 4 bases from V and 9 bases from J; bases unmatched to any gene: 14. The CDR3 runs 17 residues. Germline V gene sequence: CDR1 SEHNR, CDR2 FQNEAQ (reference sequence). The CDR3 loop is CASSSRRVAGGYGEQFF. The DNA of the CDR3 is TGTGCCAGCAGCTCACGTCGGGTAGCGGGGGGGTATGGTGAGCAGTTCTTC.

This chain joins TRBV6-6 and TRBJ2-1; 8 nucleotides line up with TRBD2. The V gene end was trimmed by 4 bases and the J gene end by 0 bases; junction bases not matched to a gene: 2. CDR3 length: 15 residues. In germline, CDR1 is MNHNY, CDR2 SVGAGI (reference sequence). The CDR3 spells CASSSREGSYNEQFF. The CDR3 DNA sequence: TGTGCCAGCAGTTCCCGGGAGGGCTCCTACAATGAGCAGTTCTTC.

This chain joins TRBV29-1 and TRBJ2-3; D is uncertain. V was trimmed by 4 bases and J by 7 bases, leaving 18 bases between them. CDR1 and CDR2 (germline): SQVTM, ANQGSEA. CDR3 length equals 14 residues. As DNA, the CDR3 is TGCAGCGTTGGTCTACTTCTCAAGAGTAATACGCAGTATTTT. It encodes CSVGLLLKSNTQYF.

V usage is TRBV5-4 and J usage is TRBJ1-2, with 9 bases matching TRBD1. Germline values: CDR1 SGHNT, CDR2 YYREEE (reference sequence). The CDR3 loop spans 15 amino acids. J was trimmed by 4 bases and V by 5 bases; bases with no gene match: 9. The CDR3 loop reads CASRIRDRVFYGYTF. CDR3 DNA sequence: TGTGCCAGCAGGATCCGGGACAGGGTCTTCTATGGCTACACCTTC.

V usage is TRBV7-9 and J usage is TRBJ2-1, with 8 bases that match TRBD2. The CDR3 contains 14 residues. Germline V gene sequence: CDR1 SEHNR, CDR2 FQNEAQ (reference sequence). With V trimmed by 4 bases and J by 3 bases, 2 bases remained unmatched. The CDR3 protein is CASSSSGGYNEQFF. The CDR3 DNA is TGTGCCAGCAGCTCGAGCGGGGGCTACAATGAGCAGTTCTTC. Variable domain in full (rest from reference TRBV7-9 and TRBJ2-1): DTGVSQNPRHKITKRGQNVTFRCDPISEHNRLYWYRQTLGQGPEFLTYFQNEAQLEKSRLLSDRFSAERPKGSFSTLEIQRTEQGDSAMYLCASSSSGGYNEQFFGPGTRLTVL.

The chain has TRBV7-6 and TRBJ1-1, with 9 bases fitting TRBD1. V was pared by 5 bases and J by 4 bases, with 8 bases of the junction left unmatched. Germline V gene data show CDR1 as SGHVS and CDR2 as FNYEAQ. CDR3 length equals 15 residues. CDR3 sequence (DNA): TGTGCCAGCAGCCAGGGACAGGGAGGGACCACTGAAGCTTTCTTT. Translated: CASSQGQGGTTEAFF.

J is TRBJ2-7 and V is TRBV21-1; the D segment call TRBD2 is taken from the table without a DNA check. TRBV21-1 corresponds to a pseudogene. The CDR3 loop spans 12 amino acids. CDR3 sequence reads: CASSKRSYEQYV. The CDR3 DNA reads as TGTGCCAGCAGCAAGCGGAGTTACGAGCAGTACGTC.

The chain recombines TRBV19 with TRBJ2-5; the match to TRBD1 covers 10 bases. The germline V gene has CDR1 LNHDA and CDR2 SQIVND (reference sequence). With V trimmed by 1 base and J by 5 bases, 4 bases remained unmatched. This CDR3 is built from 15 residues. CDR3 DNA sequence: TGTGCCAGTAGTATAGCCCCGGACAGGGGGGAGACCCAGTACTTC. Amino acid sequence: CASSIAPDRGETQYF.

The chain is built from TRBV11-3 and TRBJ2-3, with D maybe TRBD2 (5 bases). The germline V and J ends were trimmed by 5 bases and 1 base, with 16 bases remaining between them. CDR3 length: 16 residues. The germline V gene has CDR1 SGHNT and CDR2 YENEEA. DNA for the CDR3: TGTGCCAGCAGCCTCACGGGAAGTACGGGCACAGATACGCAGTATTTT. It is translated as CASSLTGSTGTDTQYF. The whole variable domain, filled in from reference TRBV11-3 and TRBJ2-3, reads EAGVVQSPRYKIIEKKQPVAFWCNPISGHNTLYWYLQNLGQGPELLIRYENEEAVDDSQLPKDRFSAERLKGVDSTLKIQPAELGDSAVYLCASSLTGSTGTDTQYFGPGTRLTVL.

The CDR3 region is CASSRTPLNTGELFF. CDR3 DNA: TGTGCCAGCAGTCGGACACCTTTGAACACCGGGGAGCTGTTTTTT. The chain recombines TRBV6-5 with TRBJ2-2; D is perhaps TRBD1 (5 bases). Trimming left V 5 bases short and J 1 base short, with 11 bases between. Germline assignment: CDR1 MNHEY and CDR2 SVGAGI. CDR3 length: 15 amino acids.

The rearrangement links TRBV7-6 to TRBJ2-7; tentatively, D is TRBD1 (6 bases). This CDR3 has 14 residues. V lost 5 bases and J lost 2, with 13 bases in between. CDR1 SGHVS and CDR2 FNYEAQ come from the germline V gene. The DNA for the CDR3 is TGTGCCAGCAGCCCCGGACAGCGGCCCTACGAGCAGTACGTC. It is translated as CASSPGQRPYEQYV.

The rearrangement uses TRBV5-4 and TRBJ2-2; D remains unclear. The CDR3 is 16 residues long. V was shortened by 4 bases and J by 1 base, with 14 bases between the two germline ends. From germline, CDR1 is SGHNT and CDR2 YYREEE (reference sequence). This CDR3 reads CASSPPTPVNTGELFF. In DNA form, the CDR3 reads TGTGCCAGCAGCCCACCAACTCCCGTGAACACCGGGGAGCTGTTTTTT.

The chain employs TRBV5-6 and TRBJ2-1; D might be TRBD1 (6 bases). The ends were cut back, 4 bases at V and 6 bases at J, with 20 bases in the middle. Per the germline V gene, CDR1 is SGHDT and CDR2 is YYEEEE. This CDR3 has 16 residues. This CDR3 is CASSTYRVKGGNEQFF. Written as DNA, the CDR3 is TGTGCCAGCAGCACGTACAGGGTAAAGGGTGGCAATGAGCAGTTCTTC.

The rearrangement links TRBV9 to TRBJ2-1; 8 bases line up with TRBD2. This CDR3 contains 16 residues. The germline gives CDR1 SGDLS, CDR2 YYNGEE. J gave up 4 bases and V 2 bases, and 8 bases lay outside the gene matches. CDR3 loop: CASSVRSGSVYNEQFF. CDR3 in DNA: TGTGCCAGCAGCGTCCGAAGCGGGAGTGTATACAATGAGCAGTTCTTC. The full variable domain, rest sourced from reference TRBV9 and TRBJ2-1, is DSGVTQTPKHLITATGQRVTLRCSPRSGDLSVYWYQQSLDQGLQFLIQYYNGEERAKGNILERFSAQQFPDLHSELNLSSLELGDSALYFCASSVRSGSVYNEQFFGPGTRLTVL.

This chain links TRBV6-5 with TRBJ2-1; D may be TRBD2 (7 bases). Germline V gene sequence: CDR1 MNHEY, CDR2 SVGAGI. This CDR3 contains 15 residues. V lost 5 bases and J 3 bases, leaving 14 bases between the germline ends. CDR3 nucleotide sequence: TGTGCCAGCAGTGTTGGGGGGGGCGGCTACAATGAGCAGTTCTTC. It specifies CASSVGGGGYNEQFF.

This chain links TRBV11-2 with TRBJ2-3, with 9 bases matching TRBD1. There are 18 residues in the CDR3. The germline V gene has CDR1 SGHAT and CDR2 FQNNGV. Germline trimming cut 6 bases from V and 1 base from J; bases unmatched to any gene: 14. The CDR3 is CASRTPGQGFGGTDTQYF. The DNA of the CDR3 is TGTGCCAGCAGAACACCGGGACAGGGTTTTGGGGGCACAGATACGCAGTATTTT.

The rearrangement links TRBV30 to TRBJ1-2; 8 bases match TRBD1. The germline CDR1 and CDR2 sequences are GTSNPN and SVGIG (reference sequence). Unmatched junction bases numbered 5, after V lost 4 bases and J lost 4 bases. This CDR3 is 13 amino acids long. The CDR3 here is CAWKLTGAYGYTF. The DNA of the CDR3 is TGTGCCTGGAAACTGACAGGGGCCTATGGCTACACCTTC. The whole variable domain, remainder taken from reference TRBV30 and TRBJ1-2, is SQTIHQWPATLVQPVGSPLSLECTVEGTSNPNLYWYRQAAGRGLQLLFYSVGIGQISSEVPQNLSASRPQDRQFILSSKKLLLSDSGFYLCAWKLTGAYGYTFGSGTRLTVV.

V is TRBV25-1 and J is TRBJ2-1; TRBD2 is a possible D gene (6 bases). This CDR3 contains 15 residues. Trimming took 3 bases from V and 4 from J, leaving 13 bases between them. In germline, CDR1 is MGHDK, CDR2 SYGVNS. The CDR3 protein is CASSDPQRAYNEQFF. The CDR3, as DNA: TGTGCCAGCAGTGACCCTCAGCGGGCGTACAATGAGCAGTTCTTC. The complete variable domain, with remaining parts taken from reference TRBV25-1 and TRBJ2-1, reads EADIYQTPRYLVIGTGKKITLECSQTMGHDKMYWYQQDPGMELHLIHYSYGVNSTEKGDLSSESTVSRIRTEHFPLTLESARPSHTSQYLCASSDPQRAYNEQFFGPGTRLTVL.